This T cell receptor beta chain emerged from a study of blood T cell repertoires in COVID-19 (dated by TCRdb to 2018 to 2021). Context from the whole study: Collaborator samples came from the United States, Italy and Spain and covered acute and convalescent phases of COVID-19. The material from the prospective study consisted of cDNA or gDNA derived from T cells, B-cell-depleted T cells, or PBMCs. Deeply sampled blood TCRbeta repertoires from subjects exposed to, actively infected with, or recovered from COVID-19 were included in the dataset. The repertoires were released in a freely available public database meant as a resource for research on the immune response to SARS-CoV-2. The samples were drawn from the first 160 participants of the ongoing ImmuneRACE study and from 950 to 1,500 subjects provided by 6 global collaborators. The sample metadata nearly always contained a de-identified subject ID, COVID-19 status, age in years and sex. Where available, HLA class I and class II types were taken from metadata supplied by the sample provider and were not determined by assay-based typing.

Whole blood was collected in K2EDTA tubes by collaborating institutions according to the institutions' own protocols. For TCRbeta analysis, collaborator samples were shipped as frozen whole blood, as isolated PBMCs, or as DNA extracted from either sample type. TCRbeta CDR3 regions were amplified from genomic DNA using the immunoSEQ Assay, a bias-controlled multiplex PCR. As for how the authors treated the data: Within the assay, amplification of reference gene primers was used to estimate how many nucleated cells each sample contained. To quantify the absolute abundance of each unique TCRbeta CDR3 rearrangement, sequence reads were collapsed and filtered. For each sample, productive Simpson clonality was calculated by taking the square root of Simpson's diversity index across productive rearrangements. The immuneACCESS repertoire file appears here via TCRdb, limited to in-frame rearrangements. These files lack a portion of the clones; in checked studies, under half of the deficit traces to unresolved V genes, and the cause of the others is not known. The V and J calls and clone size come from that table; D and trimming were worked out from the DNA. In this sample the table shows 240,000 or so clones, 60% to 75% of which occur a single time. The top ten clonotypes cover more than 2.5% of the sample.

The CDR3 goes from the cysteine to the phenylalanine over 13 residues. The retained sequence is limited to the CDR3, 39 bases, with the frame set at the first base. V and J lose 1 base and 7 bases, and a span of 10 bases separates them. The germline V gene (reference sequence) gives CDR1 as GTSNPN and CDR2 as SVGIG. Broader findings and caveats from the paper: Clinical and demographic metadata were provided uncurated, with the amount varying by source and participant.

In its sample, this clone was seen a few times. Its binding antigen is unknown. One base away there is no much larger clone; base qualities are not given. The sample consisted of peripheral blood. The clonotype comes from a woman of 80 years or more with acute or convalescent COVID-19. Recombination joined TRBV30 with TRBJ1-4; the D gene lacks a confident call. The DNA reads TGTGCCTGGAGTGCGGGGTTGCGTGAAAAACTGTTTTTT. Its translation reads: CAWSAGLREKLFF.